This TCR beta chain was captured in a study of blood T cells in healthy people across ages. A note on this clonotype: Its cognate antigen is unknown.

The authors ran a second PCR of about 6 to 11 cycles using a sample-barcoded 5' primer and a J-beta primer mix. Carrying 12 random nucleotides, a template-switch adaptor labeled each individual cDNA molecule. TCRdb fed the 5' RACE reads into MiXCR, producing one record per CDR3 protein. The repertoire includes approximately 880,000 distinct CDR3 sequences, roughly 48% of them detected once, and roughly 12% sits in the top ten. The length of the CDR3 is 13 residues. V lost 4 bases and J lost 3, with 12 bases in between. In germline, CDR1 is SQVTM, CDR2 ANQGSEA. Overall study findings and caveats: Researchers report that TCR beta diversity correlated strongly with naive T cell percentage.

The clonotype was recovered from a man aged 30 to 45 in good health. V and J are TRBV29-1 and TRBJ1-2, with a weak D call TRBD1 (5 bases). Sequenced material: blood. The CDR3 loop reads CSVADAGHYGYTF. DNA for the CDR3: TGCAGCGTTGCGGACGCGGGGCACTATGGCTACACCTTC.